One sample yielded the 9 T cell receptor beta chains listed below, sequenced in a study of PD-L1 blockade in urothelial cancer. Repertoires were generated with immunoSEQ multiplex PCR, while TCRdb's copy carries only in-frame clones and drops some. Among 45,000 or so clones listed, 82% were seen once. Time point here: pretreatment peripheral blood. The source was PBMCs, collected around atezolizumab (anti-PD-L1) treatment. The receptor set was obtained from a man between 50 and 59 years old with urothelial cancer.

This clone has a single count. V usage is TRBV30 and J usage is TRBJ2-3, with TRBD2 matching 9 bases. The V gene end was trimmed by 0 bases and the J gene end by 4 bases; junction bases not matched to a gene: 14. The CDR3 has 18 amino acids. Germline assignment: CDR1 GTSNPN and CDR2 SVGIG (reference sequence). The CDR3: CAWSVNRIHSGSADTQYF. CDR3 bases: TGTGCCTGGAGTGTAAATAGGATACATAGCGGGAGTGCAGATACGCAGTATTTT.

The chain combines TRBV29-1 with TRBJ2-7; 10 bases fit TRBD2. J gave up 3 bases and V 2 bases, and 10 bases lay outside the gene matches. The CDR3 extends over 16 amino acids. Germline V gene lookup returns CDR1 SQVTM and CDR2 ANQGSEA. For the CDR3, the DNA is TGCAGCGTTGAATCGAGGGGGGCTAGCGGGGGCTACGAGCAGTACGTC. It translates to CSVESRGASGGYEQYV.

The chain employs TRBV7-3 and TRBJ1-1, with 9 bases that match TRBD1. Germline V gives CDR1 SGHTA, CDR2 FQGTGA. With V trimmed by 4 bases and J by 7 bases, 7 bases remained unmatched. This CDR3 has 14 amino acids. In nucleotides, the CDR3 is TGTGCCAGCAGCTACACAGGGGGCGCGGGTGAAGCTTTCTTT. Amino acids: CASSYTGGAGEAFF.

The V and J genes are TRBV25-1 and TRBJ2-7, with 10 bases matching TRBD1. Germline V gene lookup returns CDR1 MGHDK and CDR2 SYGVNS. The CDR3 extends over 17 amino acids. V lost 3 bases, J lost 0 bases, and 8 bases stayed unmatched. CDR3 coding DNA: TGTGCCAGCAGTGATAAGATAAGGACAGGGGGCTCCTACGAGCAGTACTTC. Amino acid sequence: CASSDKIRTGGSYEQYF.

In DNA, the CDR3 is TGTGCCAGCAGCCTTAGCGGGGATACGCAGTATTTT. Its translation is CASSLSGDTQYF. The chain carries TRBV2 and TRBJ2-3; 7 nucleotides match TRBD2. The J segment lost 6 bases and the V segment lost 6 bases, leaving 3 bases of the junction unmatched. This CDR3 comprises 12 residues. In germline, CDR1 is SNHLY, CDR2 FYNNEI.

This chain links TRBV5-4 with TRBJ2-5, with 8 positions matching TRBD1. The junction had 9 bases not matched to a gene; V was cut back by 4 bases and J by 4 bases. The CDR3 loop spans 15 amino acids. Germline CDR1 SGHNT, CDR2 YYREEE (reference sequence). Written as DNA, the CDR3 is TGTGCCAGCAGCCGTACCGGGACAGGTAGAGAGACCCAGTACTTC. It translates to CASSRTGTGRETQYF.

The chain employs TRBV28 and TRBJ2-4; 9 bases line up with TRBD1. With V trimmed by 4 bases and J by 9 bases, 7 bases remained unmatched. CDR1 MDHEN and CDR2 SYDVKM come from the germline V gene. CDR3 length: 14 residues. Here the CDR3 DNA reads TGTGCCAGCAGTTCCGGACAGGGGATCGGCATTCAGTACTTC. This sequence encodes CASSSGQGIGIQYF.

Here the CDR3 reads CASQTSGGSSSQYF. The DNA for the CDR3 is TGTGCCAGCCAGACTAGCGGGGGGTCCAGTTCGCAGTATTTT. The rearrangement links TRBV2 to TRBJ2-3; 13 nucleotides agree with TRBD2. The length of the CDR3 is 14 residues. CDR1 is SNHLY and CDR2 is FYNNEI in the germline V gene. V shed 8 bases and J 10 bases; nucleotides not matched to a gene: 9.

The J gene is TRBJ2-2, the V gene TRBV5-6; TRBD2 is a possible D gene (6 bases). CDR1 is SGHDT and CDR2 is YYEEEE in the germline V gene. The CDR3 consists of 17 residues. The V end was cut by 0 bases, the J end by 6 bases, with 18 bases between. The CDR3 reads CASSLVGEKGLSGELFF. The CDR3 region has the DNA TGTGCCAGCAGCTTGGTCGGGGAAAAGGGACTTTCCGGGGAGCTGTTTTTT.